This T cell receptor (beta chain) was observed in a study of beta chain features in type 1 diabetes. CDR1 SGHDT and CDR2 YYEEEE come from the germline V gene. The V segment lost 4 bases and the J segment 4 bases; nucleotides outside the gene matches: 4. CDR3 length equals 15 residues. The isolated RNA, all of it, was reverse transcribed, so expressed TCRB transcripts were what got sequenced. Repertoires were generated with immunoSEQ multiplex PCR, while TCRdb's copy carries only in-frame clones and drops some. The sample gives around 12,000 clones, 35% to 55% of which show up once; just under 1% is in the top ten. A single count supports this clone.

The origin of this receptor is a man aged 18-30 years in good health. Material: stem cell memory CD4+ T cells from blood. The chain links TRBV5-6 to TRBJ1-4, with 10 bases identical to TRBD1. CDR3 coding DNA: TGTGCCAGCAGCCTTGGGACAGGGGTTAATGAAAAACTGTTTTTT. It translates to CASSLGTGVNEKLFF.